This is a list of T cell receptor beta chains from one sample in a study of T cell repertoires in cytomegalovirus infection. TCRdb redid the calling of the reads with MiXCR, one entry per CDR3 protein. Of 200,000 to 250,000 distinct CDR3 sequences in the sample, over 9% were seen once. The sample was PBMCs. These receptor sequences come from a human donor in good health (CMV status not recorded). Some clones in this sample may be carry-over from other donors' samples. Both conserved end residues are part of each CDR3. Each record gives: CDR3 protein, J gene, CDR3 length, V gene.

CSASGTTPYNEQFF TRBJ2-1 14 TRBV20-1
CASSLDKGLWYEQYF TRBJ2-7 15 TRBV7-2
CASSSLAGELQETQYF TRBJ2-5 16 TRBV6-2/TRBV6-3
CASSPDVASSYNEQFF TRBJ2-1 16 TRBV7-9
CSVGDGSGRYGYTF TRBJ1-2 14 TRBV29-1
CASASGQAGYGYTF TRBJ1-2 14 TRBV6-1
CASTPGGRNTGNTIYF TRBJ1-3 16 TRBV5-1
CASRGDRGSYEQYF TRBJ2-7 14 TRBV25-1
CSASRADGTQYF TRBJ2-5 12 TRBV20-1
CASSLGGDRPRYEQYF TRBJ2-7 16 TRBV5-4
CASSDGQAANYGYTF TRBJ1-2 15 TRBV9
CSVERRDPNYGYTF TRBJ1-2 14 TRBV29-1
CASSLKGGGSFYEQYF TRBJ2-7 16 TRBV7-2
CASSLITGQEPGYTF TRBJ1-2 15 TRBV9
CASSLIALAGATYNEQFF TRBJ2-1 18 TRBV7-3
CASRSGGPGATQYF TRBJ2-5 14 TRBV7-8
CASSTGRRLNEKLFF TRBJ1-4 15 TRBV19
CASSPGTDYEQYF TRBJ2-7 13 TRBV28
CASSPLEGSYEQYF TRBJ2-7 14 TRBV4-3
CASSNAGLGRETQYF TRBJ2-5 15 TRBV2
CASSSPAQETQYF TRBJ2-5 13 TRBV28
CATSRGGEGANEQFF TRBJ2-1 15 TRBV15
CASSTLGSMNTEAFF TRBJ1-1 15 TRBV7-9